The following is a TCR beta chain sequence with its context. Antigen specificity is unknown. TCRdb analysed the 5' RACE reads with MiXCR anew, one entry per CDR3 protein. The table shows roughly 260,000 distinct CDR3 sequences, with about an eighth occurring only once. The sample is drawn from a study of T cells after yellow fever vaccination. Germline V gives CDR1 LGHNA, CDR2 YSLEER. Deletions cut 1 base from V and 2 bases from J, with 15 bases between. The CDR3 spans 17 residues. Points from the study as a whole: Post-booster reappearance was seen for most primary-vaccination clones (about 96% CD4, around 90% CD8).

The J gene is TRBJ2-4, the V gene TRBV4-3; no firm D call. The sample here was CD4+ T cells sorted from PBMCs, taken 45 days after the yellow fever booster vaccination. This TCR was sampled from a man under 40 who received the YFV17D yellow fever vaccine. CDR3 sequence (DNA): TGCGCCAGCAGCCAAGGGTTGCTTTGGGGTACCAAAAACATTCAGTACTTC. Translating it yields CASSQGLLWGTKNIQYF.